This TCR beta chain came from a study of early stage breast cancer tumors. Study summary: Of some 17 invasive breast tumors, about a dozen were hormone receptor-positive, HER2-negative. Study results and limitations: Blood repertoires resembled normal breast more than tumor.

Comments on this clone: What it binds is not known.

The germline V gene has CDR1 SGHRS and CDR2 YFSETQ. With 1 base clipped from V and 5 bases from J, the junction kept 8 bases outside the gene matches. The CDR3 sequence is 15 residues long. Clones were sequenced by immunoSEQ multiplex PCR, and TCRdb holds only the in-frame ones, with some missing. The repertoire holds about 41,000 clones, with around 73% as singletons. The source material was blood. The chain recombines TRBV5-1 with TRBJ1-1; 7 bases align to TRBD1. The source is a person aged 45-65 years with breast cancer. CDR3 bases: TGCGCCAGCAGCTTGTCGACAGGGCCGGGGACTGAAGCTTTCTTT. This sequence encodes CASSLSTGPGTEAFF.